The 22 T cell receptor beta chains listed next were all sequenced from one sample in a study of T cell changes during pregnancy in multiple sclerosis (dated 2019 in TCRdb). The library was prepared using the immunoSEQ multiplex PCR assay. Held by TCRdb, this immuneACCESS table contains in-frame sequences only and omits some clones. Under half of the omission traces to an unresolved V gene where checked; the cause of the rest is unknown. This sample has approximately 70,000 clones in its table, and under 95% of those were observed once. The ten top clones hold 0.43% of the sample. Here the sequenced sample was CD4+ T cells from peripheral blood mononuclear cells, taken before pregnancy. The origin of the receptors is a female donor with multiple sclerosis, enrolled in a pregnancy study.

The chain employs TRBV2 and TRBJ2-7; possible D gene TRBD2, 6 bases. Trimming removed 5 bases at V and 1 base at J, with 12 bases between. The CDR3 length is 14 residues. CDR1 is SNHLY and CDR2 is FYNNEI in the germline V gene. The chain's CDR3 is CASSYSGESYEQYF. The CDR3 DNA sequence: TGTGCCAGCAGTTATAGCGGAGAATCCTACGAGCAGTACTTC.

V gene TRBV27 combines with J gene TRBJ2-5, with 7 bases lining up with TRBD1. In germline, CDR1 is MNHEY, CDR2 SMNVEV (reference sequence). V shed 7 bases, J shed 4 bases, and the junction held 15 bases outside the gene matches. The CDR3 contains 16 residues. The CDR3 spells CASTQSGTVFRETQYF. The CDR3 nucleotides read TGTGCCAGCACTCAATCCGGGACAGTGTTCCGAGAGACCCAGTACTTC.

J is TRBJ1-6 and V is TRBV9; no reliable D call. The ends were cut back, 0 bases at V and 6 bases at J, with 13 bases in the middle. The CDR3 runs 16 residues. Germline V gene sequence: CDR1 SGDLS, CDR2 YYNGEE. The CDR3 protein is CASSVAAQLINSPLHF. DNA of the CDR3: TGTGCCAGCAGCGTAGCGGCACAGCTAATTAATTCACCCCTCCACTTT. The full variable domain, with the rest looked up from reference TRBV9 and TRBJ1-6, is DSGVTQTPKHLITATGQRVTLRCSPRSGDLSVYWYQQSLDQGLQFLIQYYNGEERAKGNILERFSAQQFPDLHSELNLSSLELGDSALYFCASSVAAQLINSPLHFGNGTRLTVT.

V and J are TRBV12-5 and TRBJ2-3, with TRBD2 matching 11 bases. The CDR3 loop spans 14 amino acids. Germline-derived CDR1 and CDR2 are LGHNT and FRNRAP. Trimming took 7 bases from V and 6 from J; bases not matched to a gene: 6. The CDR3 DNA is TGTGCTAGTGTTCGTAGCGGGGGGGGTGATACGCAGTATTTT. It encodes CASVRSGGGDTQYF.

The V call is TRBV7-8, the J call TRBJ2-7; 14 bases align to TRBD2. The CDR3 length is 15 residues. V shed 2 bases, J shed 6 bases, and the junction held 3 bases outside the gene matches. Looked up from germline, CDR1 is SGHVS and CDR2 is FQNEAQ. The CDR3 protein is CASSLYGTSGSEQYF. The CDR3 nucleotides are TGTGCCAGCAGCTTATATGGGACTAGCGGGAGCGAGCAGTACTTC.

J is TRBJ2-5 and V is TRBV2; 9 nucleotides match TRBD2. Losses at the gene ends were 3 bases for V and 5 bases for J; bases not matched to a gene: 4. The CDR3 runs 14 residues. The V gene's germline CDR1 is SNHLY and CDR2 FYNNEI. CDR3 protein: CASSENSGGETQYF. The CDR3 DNA is TGTGCCAGCAGTGAGAACAGCGGGGGGGAGACCCAGTACTTC.

V is TRBV18 and J is TRBJ1-5, with D maybe TRBD1 (6 bases). The CDR3 totals 13 residues. V lost 4 bases to trimming and J lost 7 bases, with 11 bases between them. CDR1 and CDR2 (germline): KGHSH, LQKENI. The chain's CDR3 is CASSREGGQPQHF. The CDR3 coding sequence is TGTGCCAGCTCACGTGAAGGGGGACAGCCCCAGCATTTT.

The V gene is TRBV5-1, the J gene TRBJ2-3; 7 bases agree with TRBD1. Germline loops: CDR1 SGHRS, CDR2 YFSETQ. J was trimmed by 0 bases and V by 1 base; bases with no gene match: 2. There are 15 residues in the CDR3. CDR3 DNA: TGCGCCAGCAGCTTGAGGACAGGAAGCACAGATACGCAGTATTTT. This sequence encodes CASSLRTGSTDTQYF.

This chain joins TRBV5-4 and TRBJ2-5; D might be TRBD2 (6 bases). The V end was cut by 4 bases, the J end by 7 bases, with 17 bases between. This CDR3 spans 14 amino acids. CDR1 and CDR2 from the germline V gene are SGHNT and YYREEE (reference sequence). The DNA for the CDR3 is TGTGCCAGCAGCCCCCAGGGCGGGATTGGGACCCAGTACTTC. Translating gives CASSPQGGIGTQYF.

The CDR3 nucleotides are TGTGCCAGCAGCGTAGCGGGTACTTCCTACGAGCAGTACTTC. Translating it yields CASSVAGTSYEQYF. The rearrangement joins TRBV9 to TRBJ2-7, with D unresolved. Trimming left V 0 bases short and J 1 base short, with 8 bases between. Germline CDR1 SGDLS, CDR2 YYNGEE. The CDR3 runs to 14 residues.

This rearrangement joins TRBV6-6 to TRBJ1-4; D not certain. V shed 3 bases and J shed 5 bases, with 10 bases lying between them. This CDR3 is 14 amino acids long. Germline CDR1 reads MNHNY; CDR2 reads SVGAGI (reference sequence). The CDR3 region is CASSYSQRNEKLFF. In DNA, the CDR3 is TGTGCCAGCAGTTATTCCCAGCGAAATGAAAAACTGTTTTTT.

CDR3 bases: TGCGCCAGCAGTGAGGGGGTAGCGGGGCAAGAGACCCAGTACTTC. It translates to CASSEGVAGQETQYF. V and J are TRBV10-1 and TRBJ2-5; 8 nucleotides line up with TRBD2. From germline, CDR1 is WNHNN and CDR2 SYGVQD (reference sequence). J lost 2 bases, V lost 2 bases, and 4 bases had no gene match. The CDR3 spans 15 residues.

The gene calls are TRBV29-1 and TRBJ1-1, with unresolved D. Germline CDR1 SQVTM, CDR2 ANQGSEA. The V gene lost 1 base and the J gene lost 0 bases, with 6 bases spanning the gap. The CDR3 consists of 13 residues. CDR3 sequence reads: CSVEGRVNTEAFF. CDR3 sequence (DNA): TGCAGCGTTGAAGGACGGGTGAACACTGAAGCTTTCTTT.

The chain has TRBV2 and TRBJ1-3; weak D call: TRBD1 (6 bases). V lost 8 bases, J lost 0 bases, and 14 bases lay in between. Per germline, CDR1 SNHLY and CDR2 FYNNEI. This CDR3 region has 15 residues. The CDR3 DNA reads as TGTGCCAGCTCTCATGGGGGCCACTCTGGAAACACCATATATTTT. This sequence encodes CASSHGGHSGNTIYF.

The rearrangement uses TRBV7-8 and TRBJ2-1; 9 nucleotides agree with TRBD2. The V and J ends lost 1 base and 7 bases, in that order; junction bases with no gene match: 17. CDR1 is SGHVS and CDR2 is FQNEAQ in the germline V gene. The CDR3 runs 19 residues. This chain's CDR3 is CASSLGASSGTNMRNEQFF. CDR3 nucleotide sequence: TGTGCCAGCAGCTTAGGGGCTTCTAGCGGGACAAATATGAGGAATGAGCAGTTCTTC.

The chain is built from TRBV6-4 and TRBJ2-1; maybe TRBD1 (7 bases). Trimming took 6 bases from V and 12 from J, leaving 15 bases between them. The CDR3 consists of 12 residues. The germline V gene has CDR1 MRHNA and CDR2 SNTAGT. This CDR3 reads CASSRLGGVQFF. The CDR3 DNA reads TGTGCCAGCAGCCGACTAGGGGGCGTGCAGTTCTTC.

The chain recombines TRBV11-3 with TRBJ2-1; the D gene is possibly TRBD2 (5 bases). The CDR3 runs 14 residues. V lost 6 bases, J lost 2 bases, and 11 bases lay in between. Looked up from germline, CDR1 is SGHNT and CDR2 is YENEEA. CDR3 sequence: CASSPGVTYNEQFF. The CDR3 nucleotides are TGTGCCAGCAGTCCCGGGGTCACCTACAATGAGCAGTTCTTC.

The chain carries TRBV19 and TRBJ2-1; maybe TRBD2 (6 bases). Germline V gene lookup returns CDR1 LNHDA and CDR2 SQIVND (reference sequence). This CDR3 has 16 residues. V was trimmed by 5 bases and J by 0 bases, leaving 14 bases between them. The CDR3 region is CASSWGLPSSYNEQFF. The DNA for the CDR3 is TGTGCCAGTAGTTGGGGACTCCCGAGCTCCTACAATGAGCAGTTCTTC.

The chain employs TRBV19 and TRBJ2-7, with a tentative D call TRBD1 (6 bases). V was pared by 1 base and J by 0 bases, with 19 bases between. Germline V gives CDR1 LNHDA, CDR2 SQIVND (reference sequence). This CDR3 is 18 amino acids long. The CDR3 reads CASSIVFPDSTSSYEQYF. As DNA, the CDR3 is TGTGCCAGTAGTATAGTATTTCCGGACAGTACGTCCTCCTACGAGCAGTACTTC. Using reference TRBV19 and TRBJ2-7 for the parts outside the CDR3, the full variable domain is DGGITQSPKYLFRKEGQNVTLSCEQNLNHDAMYWYRQDPGQGLRLIYYSQIVNDFQKGDIAEGYSVSREKKESFPLTVTSAQKNPTAFYLCASSIVFPDSTSSYEQYFGPGTRLTVT.

The chain has TRBV7-9 and TRBJ2-3, with D possibly TRBD2 on 6 matching bases. CDR1 and CDR2 from the germline V gene are SEHNR and FQNEAQ (reference sequence). Trimming shortened V by 2 bases and J by 7 bases, and 19 bases separated the two germline ends. This CDR3 region has 16 residues. The CDR3 nucleotides read TGTGCCAGCAGCTTAAAAGGCGGGGTCGGGGAGAATACGCAGTATTTT. Translating gives CASSLKGGVGENTQYF.

The genes are TRBV6-1 and TRBJ1-6; D is perhaps TRBD1 (6 bases). V shed 6 bases and J shed 4 bases, with 10 bases lying between them. Germline assignment: CDR1 MNHNS and CDR2 SASEGT. CDR3 size: 14 residues. CDR3 residues: CASRAGQYNSPLHF. In DNA form, the CDR3 reads TGTGCCAGCAGGGCCGGACAGTATAATTCACCCCTCCACTTT.

The chain carries TRBV18 and TRBJ1-3; D is ambiguous. Germline CDR1 and CDR2: KGHSH and LQKENI. Trimming removed 3 bases from V and 2 bases from J, with 5 bases in between. This CDR3 contains 13 residues. The CDR3 protein is CASSPQAGNTIYF. CDR3 bases: TGTGCCAGCTCACCCCAGGCTGGAAACACCATATATTTT.